These T cell receptor beta chains were read from a single sample in a study of shared clonotypes between healthy human individuals. Assay: immunoSEQ multiplex PCR; the TCRdb copy retains only in-frame clones and omits some. Of about 2.4 million clones listed, over 85% are singletons. Source material: naive CD4+ T cells from PBMCs. All receptors derive from a man between 18 and 29 years old in good health. Some clones in this sample may be carry-over from other donors' samples. Each CDR3 is given with its conserved first and last residue. A D gene is named only where the DNA matches it firmly. Clone size is stated in some rows and not others, as once, few, many or a class when expanded.

d_call: -; clone_size: -; v_call: TRBV28; j_call: TRBJ2-1; cdr3_nt: TGTGCCAGCAGTCCCGACAGATCCCCCTACAATGAGCAGTTCTTC; cdr3_aa: CASSPDRSPYNEQFF
d_call: -; clone_size: -; v_call: TRBV4-1; j_call: TRBJ1-2; cdr3_nt: TGCGCCAGCAGCCAAGGGACCGTTGAACGAGGAGGAACCTTC; cdr3_aa: CASSQGTVERGGTF
d_call: -; clone_size: few; v_call: TRBV18; j_call: TRBJ1-1; cdr3_nt: TGTGCCAGCTCCGAGGGCCTTAACACTGAAGCTTTCTTT; cdr3_aa: CASSEGLNTEAFF
d_call: -; clone_size: once; v_call: TRBV28; j_call: TRBJ1-2; cdr3_nt: TGTGCCAGCAGTTTTTGGGAAGGCTACACCTTC; cdr3_aa: CASSFWEGYTF
d_call: TRBD2; clone_size: -; v_call: TRBV5-1; j_call: TRBJ2-1; cdr3_nt: TGCGCCACCAGGGAGGGATCTGGCAATGAGCAGTTCTTC; cdr3_aa: CATREGSGNEQFF
d_call: TRBD2; clone_size: -; v_call: TRBV7-9; j_call: TRBJ2-2; cdr3_nt: TGTGCCAGCAGCTCCCCGGTACTAGCGGGAGTCAACACCGGGGAGCTGTTTTTT; cdr3_aa: CASSSPVLAGVNTGELFF
d_call: -; clone_size: -; v_call: TRBV19; j_call: TRBJ2-2; cdr3_nt: TGTGCCAGTAGTATAAGCAGTGCGGCCGGGGAGCTGTTTTTT; cdr3_aa: CASSISSAAGELFF
d_call: -; clone_size: once; v_call: TRBV7-9; j_call: TRBJ2-1; cdr3_nt: TGTGCCAGCAGCTTAGGACTAGGGGGGAATGAGCAGTTCTTC; cdr3_aa: CASSLGLGGNEQFF
d_call: TRBD1; clone_size: -; v_call: TRBV28; j_call: TRBJ2-7; cdr3_nt: TGTGCCAGCAGTTCACCTGACAGGGTAGATCCCTACGAGCAGTACTTC; cdr3_aa: CASSSPDRVDPYEQYF
d_call: -; clone_size: -; v_call: TRBV7-7; j_call: TRBJ2-6; cdr3_nt: TGTGCCAGCAGCCCCGTCGCAGATTCTGGGGCCAACGTCCTGACTTTC; cdr3_aa: CASSPVADSGANVLTF
d_call: -; clone_size: -; v_call: TRBV2; j_call: TRBJ2-1; cdr3_nt: TGTGCCAGCAGTCGTCCGGGACTCGGGAACAATGAGCAGTTCTTC; cdr3_aa: CASSRPGLGNNEQFF
d_call: -; clone_size: -; v_call: TRBV4-1; j_call: TRBJ2-3; cdr3_nt: TGCGCCAGCAGCCAACTAGGTAGCACAGATACGCAGTATTTT; cdr3_aa: CASSQLGSTDTQYF
d_call: TRBD1; clone_size: once; v_call: TRBV9; j_call: TRBJ1-2; cdr3_nt: TGTGCCAGCAGCCCCCCCTACCCCACAGGGGACTATGGCTACACCTTC; cdr3_aa: CASSPPYPTGDYGYTF
d_call: -; clone_size: -; v_call: TRBV11-2; j_call: TRBJ1-2; cdr3_nt: TGTGCCAGCAGCGACCCCACGTATGGCTACACCTTC; cdr3_aa: CASSDPTYGYTF
d_call: TRBD2; clone_size: -; v_call: TRBV6-4; j_call: TRBJ2-1; cdr3_nt: TGTGCCAGCAGTGACTTGGTAGCGGGAAAGGGGAATGAGCAGTTCTTC; cdr3_aa: CASSDLVAGKGNEQFF
d_call: TRBD1; clone_size: -; v_call: TRBV6-1; j_call: TRBJ1-2; cdr3_nt: TGTGCCAGCAGTGTGCGGGACAGAAACTATGGCTACACCTTC; cdr3_aa: CASSVRDRNYGYTF
d_call: -; clone_size: -; v_call: TRBV5-1; j_call: TRBJ2-5; cdr3_nt: TGCGCCAGCAGCATGGGTCCGGGGGAGACCCAGTACTTC; cdr3_aa: CASSMGPGETQYF